This passage covers 14 T cell receptor beta chains from one sample sequenced in a study of cytomegalovirus exposure and HLA in healthy donors. PCR employed 60 Vbeta and 13 Jbeta primers. Repertoires were generated with immunoSEQ multiplex PCR, while TCRdb's copy carries only in-frame clones and drops some. The sample lists 150,000 or so clones, around 80% occurring once. Sequences were obtained from PBMCs. These receptor sequences come from a woman in her thirties or forties in good health and CMV-seronegative.

This rearrangement joins TRBV5-1 to TRBJ1-3; D is unresolved. Germline CDR1 reads SGHRS; CDR2 reads YFSETQ. V was cut by 0 bases and J by 4 bases, with 5 bases left in between. The CDR3 consists of 13 residues. CDR3 protein: CASSLVEGNTIYF. CDR3 coding DNA: TGCGCCAGCAGCTTGGTCGAGGGAAACACCATATATTTT.

The rearrangement uses TRBV27 and TRBJ2-4, with no clear D. Trimming removed 3 bases from V and 7 bases from J, with 10 bases in between. Germline CDR1 MNHEY, CDR2 SMNVEV (reference sequence). CDR3 size: 13 residues. CDR3 nucleotide sequence: TGTGCCAGCAGTTTGTCAGTACAGAACATTCAGTACTTC. Its translation: CASSLSVQNIQYF.

The chain has TRBV2 and TRBJ2-7, with TRBD1 identical over 9 bases. V gave up 6 bases and J gave up 5 bases; unmatched junction bases: 8. Germline V gives CDR1 SNHLY, CDR2 FYNNEI. CDR3 size: 14 residues. CDR3 sequence: CASRLDRGVHEQYF. CDR3 sequence (DNA): TGTGCCAGCAGACTGGACAGGGGTGTACACGAGCAGTACTTC.

V and J are TRBV4-2 and TRBJ1-5; D unresolved. From germline, CDR1 is LGHNA and CDR2 YNFKEQ. This CDR3 is 14 amino acids long. The germline V and J ends were trimmed by 1 base and 4 bases, with 8 bases remaining between them. CDR3 coding DNA: TGTGCCAGCAGCCAAGGGAGACTAAATCAGCCCCAGCATTTT. It is translated as CASSQGRLNQPQHF.

On this clone: Its ends do not fully match the called genes, so a read error is possible. J is TRBJ1-5 and V is TRBV6-5; 8 positions match TRBD1. CDR1 MNHEY and CDR2 SVGAGI come from the germline V gene. The CDR3 spans 13 residues. CDR3 residues: CASKGQGNQPQHF. As DNA, the CDR3 is TGTGCCAGCAAAGGACAGGGCAACCAGCCCCAGCATTTT.

Comment on this clone: At one of its ends the junction is not consistent with the germline gene, which may arise from a read error. The gene calls are TRBV23-1 and TRBJ2-1; D not certain. TRBV23-1 is noted as an ORF with a role that remains uncertain. This CDR3 contains 14 residues. The CDR3 DNA reads as TGCGTCAGCAGGCCCTATGAGGTGAACAATGAGCAGTTCTTC. Translating it yields CVSRPYEVNNEQFF.

The chain recombines TRBV9 with TRBJ2-3, with 8 positions matching TRBD2. Per the germline V gene, CDR1 is SGDLS and CDR2 is YYNGEE. V lost 4 bases and J lost 0; bases outside the gene matches: 7. The CDR3 contains 16 residues. This chain's CDR3 is CASSLRLALSTDTQYF. The CDR3 nucleotides are TGTGCCAGCAGCTTGCGACTAGCGCTAAGCACAGATACGCAGTATTTT.

The chain is built from TRBV2 and TRBJ2-3; 11 positions agree with TRBD1. Germline V gives CDR1 SNHLY, CDR2 FYNNEI. The CDR3 loop spans 15 amino acids. V was pared by 8 bases and J by 2 bases, with 6 bases of the junction left unmatched. In nucleotides, the CDR3 is TGTGCCAGCCATCGGACAGGGGGCAACACAGATACGCAGTATTTT. Its protein product is CASHRTGGNTDTQYF.

The gene calls are TRBV2 and TRBJ2-1; 7 bases fit TRBD2. This CDR3 has 14 amino acids. From germline, CDR1 is SNHLY and CDR2 FYNNEI. V was pared by 4 bases and J by 3 bases, with 3 bases of the junction left unmatched. CDR3 DNA: TGTGCCAGCAGTGGATGGGACTACTACAATGAGCAGTTCTTC. This sequence encodes CASSGWDYYNEQFF.

V gene TRBV6-5 combines with J gene TRBJ2-7; D gene uncertain. Germline assignment: CDR1 MNHEY and CDR2 SVGAGI. CDR3 length: 13 residues. V shed 2 bases and J shed 4 bases, with 9 bases lying between them. CDR3 in amino acids: CASSYTYGYEQYF. The CDR3 bases are TGTGCCAGCAGTTACACCTACGGGTACGAGCAGTACTTC.

This clone was recorded a few times. The J gene is TRBJ2-1, the V gene TRBV7-3; 10 bases map to TRBD2. CDR1 is SGHTA, CDR2 FQGTGA, per germline. V shed 4 bases and J 4 bases; nucleotides not matched to a gene: 7. This CDR3 is 16 amino acids long. The chain's CDR3 is CASSSPGTSVYNEQFF. Written as DNA, the CDR3 is TGTGCCAGCAGCTCCCCCGGGACTAGCGTATACAATGAGCAGTTCTTC.

The chain carries TRBV10-3 and TRBJ2-3; no firm D call. Germline CDR1 is ENHRY and CDR2 is SYGVKD. Trimming stripped 1 base from V and 0 bases from J, with 5 bases between. There are 14 residues in the CDR3. The CDR3 here is CAISEWRSTDTQYF. As DNA, the CDR3 is TGTGCCATCAGTGAGTGGCGGAGCACAGATACGCAGTATTTT.

The chain joins TRBV2 to TRBJ2-7; 8 bases fit TRBD2. Germline V CDR1 and CDR2: SNHLY, FYNNEI. V shed 8 bases and J 4 bases; nucleotides not matched to a gene: 10. The CDR3 is 14 residues long. The CDR3, as DNA: TGTGCCAGCTTGTTGCTAGCGGGCTATTACGAGCAGTACTTC. Translation gives CASLLLAGYYEQYF. Full variable domain (outside the CDR3, taken from reference TRBV2 and TRBJ2-7): EPEVTQTPSHQVTQMGQEVILRCVPISNHLYFYWYRQILGQKVEFLVSFYNNEISEKSEIFDDQFSVERPDGSNFTLKIRSTKLEDSAMYFCASLLLAGYYEQYFGPGTRLTVT.

The genes are TRBV14 and TRBJ1-2; D remains ambiguous. Trimming left V 0 bases short and J 7 bases short, with 15 bases between. Germline lookup yields CDR1 SGHDN and CDR2 FVKESK. This CDR3 is 15 amino acids long. The CDR3 DNA reads as TGTGCCAGCAGCCAAGAAAGCGGCCAGCTACGTGGCTACACCTTC. This translates into CASSQESGQLRGYTF.